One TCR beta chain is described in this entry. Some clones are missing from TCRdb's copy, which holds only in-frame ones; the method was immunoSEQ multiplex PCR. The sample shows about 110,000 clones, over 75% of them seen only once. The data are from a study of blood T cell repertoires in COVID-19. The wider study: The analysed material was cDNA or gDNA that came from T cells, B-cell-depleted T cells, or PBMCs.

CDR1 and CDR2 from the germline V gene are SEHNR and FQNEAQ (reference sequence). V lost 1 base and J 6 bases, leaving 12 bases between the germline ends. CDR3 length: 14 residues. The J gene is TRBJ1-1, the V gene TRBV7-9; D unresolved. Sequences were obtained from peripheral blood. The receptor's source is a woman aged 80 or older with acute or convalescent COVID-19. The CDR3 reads CASSLVLGSPEAFF. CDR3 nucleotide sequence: TGTGCCAGCAGCTTAGTTCTGGGCAGCCCTGAAGCTTTCTTT.